The 32 T cell receptor beta chains listed next were all sequenced from one sample in a study of radiotherapy plus CTLA-4 blockade in lung cancer. Produced via immunoSEQ multiplex PCR; TCRdb's table is partial and in-frame only. The sample holds some 110,000 clones, 78% seen once. This material consisted of peripheral blood, taken from a patient treated with radiotherapy plus ipilimumab. These receptors all come from a human donor with non-small cell lung cancer who had a partial response to radiotherapy plus ipilimumab.

The rearrangement links TRBV30 to TRBJ1-1, with D perhaps matching TRBD1 (5 bases). CDR1 is GTSNPN, CDR2 SVGIG, per germline (reference sequence). Trimming cost V 0 bases and J 5 bases, with 13 bases left between them. CDR3 length: 14 amino acids. This chain's CDR3 is CAWSVYRRGTEAFF. The CDR3 coding sequence is TGTGCCTGGAGTGTATACAGGAGGGGAACTGAAGCTTTCTTT.

This clone came up a few times. V and J are TRBV4-1 and TRBJ1-4; the match to TRBD1 covers 9 bases. The CDR3 runs to 16 residues. After removal of 1 base from V and 8 bases from J, the junction contained 8 bases not matched to a gene. Germline loops: CDR1 MGHRA, CDR2 YSYEKL. The CDR3, as DNA: TGCGCCAGCAGCCAAGGGAGACAGGGGGATCGAGAAAAACTGTTTTTT. Translating gives CASSQGRQGDREKLFF.

The J gene is TRBJ2-1, the V gene TRBV4-3; 12 bases match TRBD2. With 0 bases clipped from V and 9 bases from J, the junction kept 6 bases outside the gene matches. The CDR3 runs to 16 residues. Germline V gene lookup returns CDR1 LGHNA and CDR2 YSLEER. The CDR3 loop is CASSQDPASGRGEQFF. Written as DNA, the CDR3 is TGCGCCAGCAGCCAAGATCCGGCTAGCGGGAGGGGTGAGCAGTTCTTC.

The chain couples TRBV28 to TRBJ2-1, with TRBD1 matching 8 bases. The CDR3 is 15 residues long. Losses at the gene ends were 6 bases for V and 8 bases for J; bases not matched to a gene: 12. Germline lookup yields CDR1 MDHEN and CDR2 SYDVKM. The CDR3 loop is CASSPGQGLGDEQFF. The DNA of the CDR3 is TGTGCCAGCAGCCCCGGACAGGGTCTAGGGGATGAGCAGTTCTTC.

J is TRBJ2-1 and V is TRBV11-2, with 10 bases fitting TRBD2. The CDR3 extends over 14 amino acids. Trimming took 5 bases from V and 4 from J; bases not matched to a gene: 2. CDR1 and CDR2 from the germline V gene are SGHAT and FQNNGV. CDR3 region: CASSRLAGYNEQFF. The CDR3 nucleotides are TGTGCCAGCAGCCGACTAGCGGGTTACAATGAGCAGTTCTTC. Together with reference TRBV11-2 and TRBJ2-1, the CDR3 gives the full variable domain: EAGVAQSPRYKIIEKRQSVAFWCNPISGHATLYWYQQILGQGPKLLIQFQNNGVVDDSQLPKDRFSAERLKGVDSTLKIQPAKLEDSAVYLCASSRLAGYNEQFFGPGTRLTVL.

The chain recombines TRBV28 with TRBJ1-5; 8 bases map to TRBD1. This CDR3 region has 18 residues. V gave up 5 bases and J gave up 4 bases; unmatched junction bases: 16. Per the germline V gene, CDR1 is MDHEN and CDR2 is SYDVKM. CDR3 nucleotide sequence: TGTGCCAGCAGTGCCCGGGACAGGACGTCTCAAATTAATCAGCCCCAGCATTTT. This translates into CASSARDRTSQINQPQHF. Variable domain in full (rest from reference TRBV28 and TRBJ1-5): DVKVTQSSRYLVKRTGEKVFLECVQDMDHENMFWYRQDPGLGLRLIYFSYDVKMKEKGDIPEGYSVSREKKERFSLILESASTNQTSMYLCASSARDRTSQINQPQHFGDGTRLSIL.

The gene calls are TRBV19 and TRBJ2-1; unclear D gene. V was trimmed by 2 bases and J by 2 bases, leaving 10 bases between them. The CDR3 extends over 15 amino acids. CDR1 LNHDA and CDR2 SQIVND come from the germline V gene (reference sequence). CDR3 sequence: CASSIQRHTYNEQFF. The CDR3 DNA reads TGTGCCAGTAGTATACAGAGACATACCTACAATGAGCAGTTCTTC.

The chain uses TRBV12-5 and TRBJ1-3; a possible D gene is TRBD1 (6 bases). The germline gives CDR1 LGHNT, CDR2 FRNRAP. The length of the CDR3 is 15 residues. V lost 2 bases and J 2 bases, leaving 10 bases between the germline ends. The CDR3 region has the DNA TGTGCTAGTGGTTTGTACAGACAGGCTGGAAACACCATATATTTT. It yields the protein CASGLYRQAGNTIYF.

Only a few counts were recorded for this clone. The chain has TRBV18 and TRBJ1-1; 8 bases are a match to TRBD1. J gave up 7 bases and V 1 base, and 5 bases lay outside the gene matches. Germline V gene lookup returns CDR1 KGHSH and CDR2 LQKENI. This CDR3 has 14 residues. CDR3 sequence (DNA): TGTGCCAGCTCACCACAAGGACAGGGTAATGAAGCTTTCTTT. It specifies CASSPQGQGNEAFF.

The CDR3, as DNA: TGTGCCAGCAGTGAATTATATGAAGCTTTCTTT. This translates into CASSELYEAFF. The chain employs TRBV6-1 and TRBJ1-1; no reliable D call. The CDR3 contains 11 residues. V was cut by 2 bases and J by 7 bases, with 5 bases left in between. Germline CDR1 MNHNS, CDR2 SASEGT.

The V gene is TRBV5-1, the J gene TRBJ2-7; 8 positions agree with TRBD1. Looked up from germline, CDR1 is SGHRS and CDR2 is YFSETQ. The CDR3 has 15 residues. V lost 2 bases to trimming and J lost 4 bases; unmatched junction nucleotides: 8. CDR3: CASSLMTGAGYEQYF. The CDR3 region has the DNA TGCGCCAGCAGCTTAATGACAGGGGCAGGATACGAGCAGTACTTC.

The chain employs TRBV7-2 and TRBJ2-2, with 12 bases fitting TRBD2. Germline trimming cut 4 bases from V and 5 bases from J; bases unmatched to any gene: 2. This CDR3 contains 15 residues. Germline CDR1 reads SGHTA; CDR2 reads FQGNSA. CDR3 in DNA: TGTGCCAGCAGCTCTGGACTAGCGGGAACCGGGGAGCTGTTTTTT. Its translation is CASSSGLAGTGELFF.

Written as DNA, the CDR3 is TGTGCCAGCAGCTGGACAGGGGGGAATGAGCAGTTCTTC. Translation: CASSWTGGNEQFF. The gene calls are TRBV5-4 and TRBJ2-1; 10 bases agree with TRBD1. Losses at the gene ends were 3 bases for V and 7 bases for J; bases not matched to a gene: 1. The CDR3 loop spans 13 amino acids. Germline V lookup: CDR1 SGHNT, CDR2 YYREEE (reference sequence).

This clone has just a few counts. This sequence joins TRBV19 and TRBJ1-4; tentatively, D is TRBD1 (5 bases). V lost 3 bases to trimming and J lost 8 bases, with 13 bases between them. Germline V gives CDR1 LNHDA, CDR2 SQIVND (reference sequence). This CDR3 is built from 14 residues. Here the CDR3 DNA reads TGTGCCAGTAGTATCGGGACTTTTTTAGAAAAACTGTTTTTT. Amino acid sequence: CASSIGTFLEKLFF.

V and J are TRBV6-1 and TRBJ2-5, with 9 positions matching TRBD1. Germline trimming cut 6 bases from V and 1 base from J; bases unmatched to any gene: 3. The CDR3 length is 14 residues. Germline assignment: CDR1 MNHNS and CDR2 SASEGT. The CDR3 DNA is TGTGCCAGCAGACTGACAGGGGGCCAAGAGACCCAGTACTTC. Encoded protein: CASRLTGGQETQYF.

The chain carries TRBV30 and TRBJ2-2; D is perhaps TRBD1 (5 bases). Trimming shortened V by 6 bases and J by 5 bases, and 10 bases separated the two germline ends. Germline V CDR1 and CDR2: GTSNPN, SVGIG (reference sequence). CDR3 size: 12 residues. The CDR3 here is CACQRGTGELFF. CDR3 sequence (DNA): TGTGCCTGCCAAAGGGGAACCGGGGAGCTGTTTTTT.

This clone has only a few counts. The chain has TRBV27 and TRBJ2-3; tentative D call: TRBD2 (6 bases). The CDR3 sequence is 12 residues long. V was shortened by 10 bases and J by 5 bases, with 13 bases between the two germline ends. The V gene's germline CDR1 is MNHEY and CDR2 SMNVEV (reference sequence). Here the CDR3 reads CATGRGGDTQYF. DNA of the CDR3: TGTGCCACAGGACGGGGAGGAGATACGCAGTATTTT.

This chain links TRBV4-1 with TRBJ1-2, with D possibly TRBD1 on 5 matching bases. This CDR3 contains 16 residues. Trimming took 4 bases from V and 5 from J, leaving 20 bases between them. Germline V gene lookup returns CDR1 MGHRA and CDR2 YSYEKL. CDR3: CASSPQPGGGGYGYTF. CDR3 nucleotide sequence: TGCGCCAGCAGCCCTCAGCCGGGGGGAGGAGGGTATGGCTACACCTTC.

This clone was seen only a few times. V gene TRBV6-1 combines with J gene TRBJ2-2; tentatively, D is TRBD2 (6 bases). Germline values: CDR1 MNHNS, CDR2 SASEGT. The CDR3 runs to 15 residues. Between the trimmed V and J ends, which lost 6 bases and 3 bases, there was a span of 14 bases. CDR3 sequence: CASRGGLLDTGELFF. CDR3 nucleotides: TGTGCCAGCAGGGGAGGCCTTTTAGACACCGGGGAGCTGTTTTTT.

This chain connects TRBV9 to TRBJ2-3; D is unresolved. The CDR3 runs 12 residues. From germline, CDR1 is SGDLS and CDR2 YYNGEE. V lost 4 bases, J lost 4 bases, and 7 bases lay in between. The CDR3 region has the DNA TGTGCCAGCAGCTCCTCCCCAGATACGCAGTATTTT. It translates to CASSSSPDTQYF.

This chain joins TRBV9 and TRBJ1-1; the match to TRBD1 covers 7 bases. The CDR3 has 12 amino acids. Germline V gene lookup returns CDR1 SGDLS and CDR2 YYNGEE. Germline trimming cut 0 bases from V and 13 bases from J; bases unmatched to any gene: 6. CDR3 DNA sequence: TGTGCCAGCAGCGTAGATCGACAGGGAATTTTCTTT. Protein: CASSVDRQGIFF. Combining the CDR3 with reference TRBV9 and TRBJ1-1 gives the whole variable domain DSGVTQTPKHLITATGQRVTLRCSPRSGDLSVYWYQQSLDQGLQFLIQYYNGEERAKGNILERFSAQQFPDLHSELNLSSLELGDSALYFCASSVDRQGIFFGQGTRLTVV.

V and J are TRBV28 and TRBJ1-4, with 7 bases that match TRBD1. The CDR3 contains 14 residues. V lost 4 bases, J lost 3 bases, and 2 bases stayed unmatched. Germline loops: CDR1 MDHEN, CDR2 SYDVKM. The CDR3 loop is CASSYTGANEKLFF. The CDR3 bases are TGTGCCAGCAGTTACACAGGGGCTAATGAAAAACTGTTTTTT. The variable domain in full, with the rest retrieved from reference TRBV28 and TRBJ1-4, is DVKVTQSSRYLVKRTGEKVFLECVQDMDHENMFWYRQDPGLGLRLIYFSYDVKMKEKGDIPEGYSVSREKKERFSLILESASTNQTSMYLCASSYTGANEKLFFGSGTQLSVL.

Here the CDR3 DNA reads TGCGCCAGCAGCCCGGGACAAGTCGGGCAAGAGACCCAGTACTTC. It codes for CASSPGQVGQETQYF. The rearrangement joins TRBV5-1 to TRBJ2-5; the D gene is possibly TRBD1 (6 bases). Per germline, CDR1 SGHRS and CDR2 YFSETQ. There are 15 residues in the CDR3. Trimming shortened V by 4 bases and J by 2 bases, and 15 bases separated the two germline ends.

This chain joins TRBV7-9 and TRBJ2-5, with TRBD1 identical over 10 bases. The CDR3 consists of 14 residues. Germline assignment: CDR1 SEHNR and CDR2 FQNEAQ (reference sequence). V lost 3 bases to trimming and J lost 5 bases; unmatched junction nucleotides: 3. The CDR3 reads CASSLTGGGETQYF. CDR3 DNA sequence: TGTGCCAGCAGCTTGACAGGGGGCGGCGAGACCCAGTACTTC.

The rearrangement links TRBV7-9 to TRBJ1-2; weak D call: TRBD1 (6 bases). Trimming took off 10 bases at V and 8 bases at J, with 17 bases between the two ends. This CDR3 comprises 12 residues. CDR1 is SEHNR, CDR2 FQNEAQ, per germline (reference sequence). The CDR3 DNA is TGTGCCACCATCTGGGGGCTGGGAGGCTACACCTTC. Translating gives CATIWGLGGYTF.

In this sample, this clone turned up a few times. The chain recombines TRBV5-4 with TRBJ1-6, with 9 bases fitting TRBD1. Losses at the gene ends were 4 bases for V and 9 bases for J; bases not matched to a gene: 8. The germline CDR1 and CDR2 sequences are SGHNT and YYREEE (reference sequence). The CDR3 is 15 residues long. Here the CDR3 DNA reads TGTGCCAGCAGCCCCGGACAGGGGCACGGTTCACCCCTCCACTTT. Translation gives CASSPGQGHGSPLHF.

V gene TRBV4-2 combines with J gene TRBJ1-2; 8 nucleotides match TRBD1. From germline, CDR1 is LGHNA and CDR2 YNFKEQ. CDR3 length equals 15 residues. Trimming at V came to 1 base and at J to 0 bases, leaving 1 base not matched to a gene. The CDR3 DNA reads as TGTGCCAGCAGCCAAGGACAGGGGTCTAACTATGGCTACACCTTC. This translates into CASSQGQGSNYGYTF.

This clone has just one count. This chain links TRBV4-1 with TRBJ1-2; no clear D. CDR3 length equals 19 residues. V was shortened by 0 bases and J by 0 bases, with 20 bases between the two germline ends. Germline V gives CDR1 MGHRA, CDR2 YSYEKL. DNA of the CDR3: TGCGCCAGCAGCCAAGATCAGGCGGGAGGGTATGGGTCTAACTATGGCTACACCTTC. It yields the protein CASSQDQAGGYGSNYGYTF.

The rearrangement uses TRBV9 and TRBJ2-2; D is unclear. V was trimmed by 2 bases and J by 5 bases, leaving 4 bases between them. Germline CDR1 SGDLS, CDR2 YYNGEE. CDR3 length: 12 residues. Written as DNA, the CDR3 is TGTGCCAGCAGCGTCGGTACCGGGGAGCTGTTTTTT. This sequence encodes CASSVGTGELFF.

The rearrangement uses TRBV14 and TRBJ2-2; 8 bases are shared with TRBD1. CDR1 is SGHDN and CDR2 is FVKESK in the germline V gene. The V segment lost 4 bases and the J segment 4 bases; nucleotides outside the gene matches: 8. The CDR3 covers 16 residues. The chain's CDR3 is CASSPRGRGLTGELFF. CDR3 nucleotides: TGTGCCAGCAGCCCCCGGGGCAGGGGGCTCACCGGGGAGCTGTTTTTT.

The chain employs TRBV11-3 and TRBJ2-7, with a weak D call TRBD2 (6 bases). CDR3 size: 15 residues. V lost 5 bases to trimming and J lost 5 bases, with 19 bases between them. Per the germline V gene, CDR1 is SGHNT and CDR2 is YENEEA. CDR3 in DNA: TGTGCCAGCAGCCCCGGGACTCAAGTCCCTAACGAGCAGTACTTC. Its protein is CASSPGTQVPNEQYF.

The chain employs TRBV5-6 and TRBJ2-7; 8 nucleotides match TRBD1. The CDR3 sequence is 14 residues long. With V trimmed by 1 base and J by 3 bases, 3 bases remained unmatched. Germline loops: CDR1 SGHDT, CDR2 YYEEEE. For the CDR3, the DNA is TGTGCCAGCAGCTTGAGACAGGGGATCTACGAGCAGTACTTC. Translating gives CASSLRQGIYEQYF.